This paragraph covers one T cell receptor beta chain sequence. The data derive from a study of T cells in Graves' hyperthyroidism and ophthalmopathy. Germline values: CDR1 SGHVS, CDR2 FQNEAQ. There are 15 residues in the CDR3. The J segment lost 3 bases and the V segment lost 6 bases, leaving 8 bases of the junction unmatched. TCR beta CDR3 regions were amplified from RNA transcripts. Using the HTBI primer set, a first-round RT-PCR was run on the TCR CDR3. TCRdb itself ran the multiplex PCR reads through MiXCR, one entry per CDR3 protein. This table holds 500,000 to 650,000 distinct CDR3 sequences, over 45% found once.

The rearrangement joins TRBV7-8 to TRBJ1-5, with TRBD1 matching 7 bases. The sequence was collected from an adult woman with Graves' disease, either hyperthyroidism or ophthalmopathy (not recorded which). Sequencing input: peripheral blood or thyroid tissue (not recorded which). The chain's CDR3 is CASRPRTGPNQPQHF. DNA of the CDR3: TGTGCCAGCAGACCTCGGACAGGCCCCAATCAGCCCCAGCATTTT.